Below, 13 T cell receptor beta chains from the same sample are listed, as sequenced in a study of cytomegalovirus exposure and HLA in healthy donors. The table came from immunoSEQ multiplex PCR; TCRdb's copy has only in-frame clones and leaves some out. This table holds roughly 190,000 clones, roughly 82% found once. The sample comprised PBMCs. These TCRs come from a woman aged 18 to 35 in good health and CMV-seronegative.

This clone was picked up one time. This sample includes further DNA sequences coding for the same CDR3. The chain has TRBV5-6 and TRBJ2-5, with 14 bases lining up with TRBD2. Germline V CDR1 and CDR2: SGHDT, YYEEEE. The CDR3 has 16 residues. J lost 5 bases, V lost 0 bases, and 3 bases had no gene match. CDR3 residues: CASSLGLAGGGETQYF. Written as DNA, the CDR3 is TGTGCCAGCAGCTTGGGACTAGCGGGAGGGGGGGAGACCCAGTACTTC.

The J gene is TRBJ2-1, the V gene TRBV9, with 10 bases fitting TRBD2. Germline V lookup: CDR1 SGDLS, CDR2 YYNGEE. CDR3 length equals 16 residues. V was pared by 4 bases and J by 0 bases, with 4 bases of the junction left unmatched. The CDR3 loop reads CASSRTSGSSYNEQFF. DNA for the CDR3: TGTGCCAGCAGCAGGACTAGCGGAAGCTCCTACAATGAGCAGTTCTTC.

The chain carries TRBV2 and TRBJ2-1, with D tentatively TRBD2 (5 bases). V was clipped by 4 bases and J by 8 bases, with 15 bases between them. Germline CDR1 is SNHLY and CDR2 is FYNNEI. The CDR3 totals 14 residues. CDR3 region: CASSAGRGRHEQFF. The CDR3 coding sequence is TGTGCCAGCAGTGCTGGCCGGGGTAGGCATGAGCAGTTCTTC.

The J gene is TRBJ1-1, the V gene TRBV9, with a weak D call TRBD1 (6 bases). V was cut by 0 bases and J by 4 bases, with 16 bases left in between. Germline V gene lookup returns CDR1 SGDLS and CDR2 YYNGEE. The CDR3 extends over 16 amino acids. Here the CDR3 reads CASSVVGGSGSTEAFF. CDR3 bases: TGTGCCAGCAGCGTAGTAGGGGGGAGCGGGAGCACTGAAGCTTTCTTT.

This rearrangement joins TRBV18 to TRBJ2-7; 10 bases are shared with TRBD1. CDR1 and CDR2 from the germline V gene are KGHSH and LQKENI. The trim removed 2 bases at V and 5 bases at J, leaving 6 bases unmatched. The length of the CDR3 is 15 residues. The CDR3 sequence is CASSPFPGQGNEQYF. Written as DNA, the CDR3 is TGTGCCAGCTCACCATTCCCGGGACAGGGGAACGAGCAGTACTTC.

V is TRBV4-2 and J is TRBJ2-1, with 11 bases matching TRBD2. The CDR3 runs to 17 residues. Per the germline V gene, CDR1 is LGHNA and CDR2 is YNFKEQ. Trimming at V came to 4 bases and at J to 2 bases, leaving 7 bases not matched to a gene. The CDR3 sequence is CASSPKTSGDPYNEQFF. The CDR3 nucleotides read TGTGCCAGCAGCCCGAAGACTAGCGGGGACCCCTACAATGAGCAGTTCTTC.

V usage is TRBV19 and J usage is TRBJ1-2, with a possible D match to TRBD1 (5 bases). CDR1 and CDR2 from the germline V gene are LNHDA and SQIVND (reference sequence). V gave up 3 bases and J gave up 4 bases, with 21 bases separating them. This CDR3 has 17 residues. For the CDR3, the DNA is TGTGCCAGTAGTATTCTGTCGGGAGCCTTGGGGGTCTATGGCTACACCTTC. This translates into CASSILSGALGVYGYTF.

A single count supports this clone. Distinct nucleotide sequences in the sample also encode this CDR3. The chain couples TRBV27 to TRBJ1-1; weak D call: TRBD1 (6 bases). CDR1 is MNHEY, CDR2 SMNVEV, per germline (reference sequence). V lost 1 base to trimming and J lost 1 base, with 10 bases between them. The CDR3 length is 15 residues. The CDR3 spells CASSLFTGRNTEAFF. The CDR3, as DNA: TGTGCCAGCAGTTTATTTACAGGGCGGAACACTGAAGCTTTCTTT.

About this clone itself: Other DNA sequences in the sample encode the same CDR3. V usage is TRBV5-1 and J usage is TRBJ2-7; no definite D call. The germline gives CDR1 SGHRS, CDR2 YFSETQ. V was trimmed by 0 bases and J by 2 bases, leaving 6 bases between them. This CDR3 has 13 residues. The CDR3 nucleotides are TGCGCCAGCAGCTTGGACTCTCCCTACGAGCAGTACTTC. Translation gives CASSLDSPYEQYF.

This clone occurred once. The rearrangement joins TRBV10-3 to TRBJ2-1; a weak D match, TRBD1 (6 bases). The CDR3 is 15 residues long. The germline CDR1 and CDR2 sequences are ENHRY and SYGVKD. Trimming stripped 8 bases from V and 0 bases from J, with 14 bases between. The CDR3 region has the DNA TGTGCCATCTCCTCAGGGGACGGCTCCTACAATGAGCAGTTCTTC. It yields the protein CAISSGDGSYNEQFF.

V is TRBV4-1 and J is TRBJ1-1; D unresolved. The V and J ends lost 4 bases and 1 base respectively, with 16 bases between them. This CDR3 region has 16 residues. Germline-derived CDR1 and CDR2 are MGHRA and YSYEKL. CDR3: CASSLTGHRGNTEAFF. The CDR3 nucleotides read TGCGCCAGCAGCCTTACCGGGCATCGGGGGAACACTGAAGCTTTCTTT.

The J gene is TRBJ2-7, the V gene TRBV14, with D possibly being TRBD2 (6 bases). Germline-derived CDR1 and CDR2 are SGHDN and FVKESK. V dropped 5 bases and J dropped 2 bases, with 13 bases sitting between them. This CDR3 comprises 14 residues. The CDR3 here is CASSYVTGAYEQYF. The CDR3 nucleotides are TGTGCCAGCAGCTATGTGACGGGAGCCTACGAGCAGTACTTC.

This clone was detected a few times. The chain employs TRBV18 and TRBJ1-1, with 8 bases aligning to TRBD1. With 3 bases clipped from V and 4 bases from J, the junction kept 4 bases outside the gene matches. CDR3 length: 14 amino acids. CDR1 and CDR2 from the germline V gene are KGHSH and LQKENI. The CDR3 DNA reads as TGTGCCAGCTCACCTGGACAGGGAGGCACTGAAGCTTTCTTT. Protein sequence: CASSPGQGGTEAFF.